Shown below are 29 T cell receptor beta chains from a single sample sequenced in a study of blood T cell repertoires in COVID-19. Libraries were prepared by immunoSEQ multiplex PCR; TCRdb keeps only in-frame clonotypes and omits some of them. The data show under 300,000 clones, with 88% seen just once and 0.8% to 1% held by the top ten. The specimen was PBMCs or T cells enriched from blood (not recorded which). All receptors come from a woman aged 25 to 39 who had recovered from COVID-19.

This clone was seen a handful of times. The rearrangement uses TRBV9 and TRBJ1-1; the D is unclear. The V and J ends lost 0 bases and 5 bases respectively, with 14 bases between them. From germline, CDR1 is SGDLS and CDR2 YYNGEE. The CDR3 is 15 amino acids. CDR3: CASSVGARGWTEAFF. The CDR3 DNA sequence: TGTGCCAGCAGCGTAGGAGCCAGAGGTTGGACTGAAGCTTTCTTT.

The chain employs TRBV5-1 and TRBJ1-1; tentatively, D is TRBD1 (5 bases). The CDR3 is 14 amino acids. Germline V gene sequence: CDR1 SGHRS, CDR2 YFSETQ. V lost 4 bases and J 4 bases, leaving 14 bases between the germline ends. The CDR3 loop reads CASSPSNRGTEAFF. DNA of the CDR3: TGCGCCAGCAGCCCCTCGAATAGGGGCACTGAAGCTTTCTTT.

In this sample, this clone turned up once. This rearrangement joins TRBV4-3 to TRBJ1-1; 7 positions agree with TRBD1. CDR3 length: 17 amino acids. V lost 4 bases, J lost 0 bases, and 11 bases stayed unmatched. Germline CDR1 is LGHNA and CDR2 is YSLEER. CDR3 amino acids: CASSPVGRGTMNTEAFF. The CDR3 DNA reads TGCGCCAGCAGCCCGGTGGGCAGGGGGACCATGAACACTGAAGCTTTCTTT.

The count of this clone is one. The V gene is TRBV27, the J gene TRBJ2-3; D may be TRBD2 (6 bases). V lost 3 bases to trimming and J lost 4 bases, with 8 bases between them. Germline V gives CDR1 MNHEY, CDR2 SMNVEV (reference sequence). CDR3 length: 13 amino acids. CDR3 DNA: TGTGCCAGCAGTTTGCAGCGGGCAGATACGCAGTATTTT. This gives the protein CASSLQRADTQYF.

The chain has TRBV5-8 and TRBJ1-5; unclear D gene. The CDR3 is 16 residues long. V was pared by 1 base and J by 4 bases, with 15 bases between. Germline V gives CDR1 SGHTS, CDR2 YDEGEE. CDR3 residues: CASSLSRGVGNQPQHF. Here the CDR3 DNA reads TGTGCCAGCAGCTTGAGTCGGGGAGTTGGTAATCAGCCCCAGCATTTT.

This clone has a single count. This chain uses TRBV18 with TRBJ2-7; TRBD1 matches 9 bases. The junction had 14 bases not matched to a gene; V was cut back by 3 bases and J by 2 bases. Germline V gene lookup returns CDR1 KGHSH and CDR2 LQKENI. This CDR3 has 18 residues. Here the CDR3 reads CASSPVRDRETFPYEQYF. The CDR3 DNA follows: TGTGCCAGCTCACCGGTAAGGGACAGGGAGACCTTCCCCTACGAGCAGTACTTC.

A few counts support this clone. The V call is TRBV5-1, the J call TRBJ1-2; D is undetermined. CDR3 length: 13 residues. Germline CDR1 and CDR2: SGHRS and YFSETQ. V lost 0 bases and J lost 2, with 5 bases in between. The CDR3 is CASSLDMNYGYTF. The CDR3 nucleotides read TGCGCCAGCAGCTTGGATATGAACTATGGCTACACCTTC.

The table lists this clone with a count of one. V gene TRBV28 combines with J gene TRBJ1-3, with 7 bases aligning to TRBD1. Trimming cost V 5 bases and J 4 bases; bases outside gene matches: 5. CDR3 size: 14 residues. The germline V gene encodes CDR1 MDHEN and CDR2 SYDVKM. The CDR3 loop reads CASSNSGQGNTIYF. The CDR3 bases are TGTGCCAGCAGTAACTCGGGACAGGGAAACACCATATATTTT. Supplemented by reference TRBV28 and TRBJ1-3, the full variable domain reads DVKVTQSSRYLVKRTGEKVFLECVQDMDHENMFWYRQDPGLGLRLIYFSYDVKMKEKGDIPEGYSVSREKKERFSLILESASTNQTSMYLCASSNSGQGNTIYFGEGSWLTVV.

This clone was detected once. The chain recombines TRBV5-1 with TRBJ1-3; D is possibly TRBD1 (6 bases). The CDR3 extends over 15 amino acids. From germline, CDR1 is SGHRS and CDR2 YFSETQ. V lost 4 bases, J lost 2 bases, and 13 bases lay in between. The CDR3 here is CASSVSTGPGNTIYF. The CDR3 bases are TGCGCCAGCAGCGTATCGACAGGACCTGGAAACACCATATATTTT.

This sequence joins TRBV11-3 and TRBJ2-5; TRBD1 is a possible D gene (6 bases). The CDR3 sequence is 16 residues long. CDR1 and CDR2 (germline): SGHNT, YENEEA. V was shortened by 5 bases and J by 1 base, with 17 bases between the two germline ends. In DNA, the CDR3 is TGTGCCAGCAGCCCTAATGGACAGCAGACCCAAGAGACCCAGTACTTC. This gives the protein CASSPNGQQTQETQYF. Complete variable domain (other parts from reference TRBV11-3 and TRBJ2-5): EAGVVQSPRYKIIEKKQPVAFWCNPISGHNTLYWYLQNLGQGPELLIRYENEEAVDDSQLPKDRFSAERLKGVDSTLKIQPAELGDSAVYLCASSPNGQQTQETQYFGPGTRLLVL.

The CDR3 region has the DNA TGTGCCAGCAGTTCATGGAGTGAAAAGTTGTTCTTC. Encoded protein: CASSSWSEKLFF. The rearrangement links TRBV12-3 or TRBV12-4 to TRBJ2-1; D remains ambiguous. Trimming cost V 4 bases and J 15 bases, with 16 bases left between them. The CDR3 is 12 amino acids.

The chain employs TRBV28 and TRBJ2-4; D remains unclear. The CDR3 consists of 15 residues. V lost 6 bases to trimming and J lost 2 bases, with 14 bases between them. Germline lookup yields CDR1 MDHEN and CDR2 SYDVKM. The CDR3 loop reads CASSPLAGTKNIQYF. The CDR3 region has the DNA TGTGCCAGCAGCCCCCTCGCCGGTACCAAAAACATTCAGTACTTC. The full variable domain, completed using reference TRBV28 and TRBJ2-4, is DVKVTQSSRYLVKRTGEKVFLECVQDMDHENMFWYRQDPGLGLRLIYFSYDVKMKEKGDIPEGYSVSREKKERFSLILESASTNQTSMYLCASSPLAGTKNIQYFGAGTRLSVL.

The gene calls are TRBV7-2 and TRBJ1-5; D remains ambiguous. This CDR3 has 14 residues. Germline V lookup: CDR1 SGHTA, CDR2 FQGNSA. V was trimmed by 1 base and J by 6 bases, leaving 10 bases between them. CDR3 DNA sequence: TGTGCCAGCAGCTTAGATGCGCGTACTCAGCCCCAGCATTTT. Translated: CASSLDARTQPQHF. Full variable domain (missing parts from reference TRBV7-2 and TRBJ1-5): GAGVSQSPSNKVTEKGKDVELRCDPISGHTALYWYRQSLGQGLEFLIYFQGNSAPDKSGLPSDRFSAERTGGSVSTLTIQRTQQEDSAVYLCASSLDARTQPQHFGDGTRLSIL.

This clone was observed once. The identical CDR3 is also encoded by other nucleotide sequences in the sample. The chain is built from TRBV5-1 and TRBJ2-3; 7 bases fit TRBD2. With V trimmed by 1 base and J by 0 bases, 2 bases remained unmatched. Germline values: CDR1 SGHRS, CDR2 YFSETQ. The CDR3 is 15 amino acids. Here the CDR3 reads CASSLRGVSTDTQYF. CDR3 in DNA: TGCGCCAGCAGCTTGCGGGGGGTGAGCACAGATACGCAGTATTTT.

This clone appeared a few times. The chain couples TRBV30 to TRBJ1-3; D is ambiguous. Germline V gene lookup returns CDR1 GTSNPN and CDR2 SVGIG (reference sequence). The CDR3 spans 14 residues. The ends were cut back, 5 bases at V and 0 bases at J, with 11 bases in the middle. The CDR3 region has the DNA TGTGCCTGGGGTACGACTTTCTCTGGAAACACCATATATTTT. Its protein product is CAWGTTFSGNTIYF.

This clone was seen a single time. The rearrangement links TRBV11-3 to TRBJ2-3; the D gene is possibly TRBD1 (6 bases). Trimming stripped 5 bases from V and 1 base from J, with 13 bases between. The CDR3 runs 15 residues. Germline assignment: CDR1 SGHNT and CDR2 YENEEA. The CDR3 protein is CASSDSRGRTDTQYF. The DNA of the CDR3 is TGTGCCAGCAGCGATAGCAGGGGTCGCACAGATACGCAGTATTTT.

For the CDR3, the DNA is TGTGCCAGCAGCGCCCCGGGACACATGAACACTGAAGCTTTCTTT. Its translation: CASSAPGHMNTEAFF. This chain uses TRBV9 with TRBJ1-1; D might be TRBD1 (6 bases). This CDR3 has 15 residues. CDR1 and CDR2 from the germline V gene are SGDLS and YYNGEE. The V end was cut by 3 bases, the J end by 0 bases, with 12 bases between.

V usage is TRBV5-5 and J usage is TRBJ2-3; tentative D call: TRBD2 (5 bases). The V gene's germline CDR1 is SGHKS and CDR2 YYEKEE (reference sequence). Deletions cut 0 bases from V and 1 base from J, with 15 bases between. CDR3 length equals 17 residues. The CDR3 sequence: CASSLVWRQAGTDTQYF. CDR3 DNA: TGTGCCAGCAGCTTGGTCTGGAGGCAGGCGGGCACAGATACGCAGTATTTT.

The gene calls are TRBV5-1 and TRBJ2-3; D unresolved. Germline values: CDR1 SGHRS, CDR2 YFSETQ. The CDR3 length is 16 residues. Deletions cut 0 bases from V and 5 bases from J, with 16 bases between. CDR3 loop: CASSLVVRLAGDTQYF. The CDR3 region has the DNA TGCGCCAGCAGCTTGGTGGTGCGGCTGGCTGGAGATACGCAGTATTTT.

The chain joins TRBV5-4 to TRBJ2-1, with 15 bases matching TRBD2. The length of the CDR3 is 18 residues. Germline V CDR1 and CDR2: SGHNT, YYREEE (reference sequence). V dropped 4 bases and J dropped 1; count of bases not matched to a gene: 6. As DNA, the CDR3 is TGTGCCAGCAGCGCTGGACTAGCGGGAGGGCCGTCCTACAATGAGCAGTTCTTC. This translates into CASSAGLAGGPSYNEQFF.

The chain carries TRBV5-8 and TRBJ2-7; 7 positions match TRBD2. The CDR3 runs to 13 residues. V shed 6 bases and J 12 bases; nucleotides not matched to a gene: 15. Per the germline V gene, CDR1 is SGHTS and CDR2 is YDEGEE. The CDR3 region has the DNA TGTGCCAGCAAAACTAGCGATCATCTGCGTGTGTACTTC. Translating gives CASKTSDHLRVYF.

The CDR3 nucleotides read TGTGCCACCAGTGATTTCGCCAGTAACTATGGCTACACCTTC. This gives the protein CATSDFASNYGYTF. The chain uses TRBV24-1 and TRBJ1-2, with D unresolved. Trimming cost V 1 base and J 1 base, with 6 bases left between them. This CDR3 is built from 14 residues. Germline V gene lookup returns CDR1 KGHDR and CDR2 SFDVKD.

This clone showed up just a few times. The chain carries TRBV6-5 and TRBJ1-2; 7 bases align to TRBD1. This CDR3 has 16 amino acids. The junction had 11 bases not matched to a gene; V was cut back by 0 bases and J by 7 bases. Germline V gene sequence: CDR1 MNHEY, CDR2 SVGAGI. The CDR3 is CASSYSVGQTGFGYTF. In DNA form, the CDR3 reads TGTGCCAGCAGTTACTCGGTGGGTCAGACAGGGTTTGGCTACACCTTC.

The V and J genes are TRBV28 and TRBJ1-1; possible D gene TRBD1, 5 bases. Germline CDR1 MDHEN, CDR2 SYDVKM. Trimming left V 5 bases short and J 4 bases short, with 20 bases between. The CDR3 loop spans 16 amino acids. DNA of the CDR3: TGTGCCAGCAGTGATCAAACTCCTTCGGGGGGCACTGAAGCTTTCTTT. Protein sequence: CASSDQTPSGGTEAFF.

V gene TRBV19 combines with J gene TRBJ1-1, with 7 bases that match TRBD1. This CDR3 has 14 residues. Germline values: CDR1 LNHDA, CDR2 SQIVND (reference sequence). With 5 bases clipped from V and 1 base from J, the junction kept 4 bases outside the gene matches. This CDR3 reads CASSAGGSNTEAFF. The CDR3 bases are TGTGCCAGTAGTGCAGGGGGATCGAACACTGAAGCTTTCTTT.

The rearrangement links TRBV18 to TRBJ2-5; D gene unclear. This CDR3 has 13 amino acids. V gave up 4 bases and J gave up 2 bases, with 8 bases separating them. The germline V gene encodes CDR1 KGHSH and CDR2 LQKENI. The CDR3 region is CASSRGTQETQYF. CDR3 DNA sequence: TGTGCCAGCTCACGAGGTACTCAAGAGACCCAGTACTTC.

This sequence joins TRBV19 and TRBJ2-3; 11 bases fit TRBD1. The CDR3 has 16 residues. V was pared by 5 bases and J by 0 bases, with 4 bases of the junction left unmatched. Germline V lookup: CDR1 LNHDA, CDR2 SQIVND (reference sequence). The chain's CDR3 is CASSGTGGISTDTQYF. DNA for the CDR3: TGTGCCAGTAGTGGGACAGGGGGAATAAGCACAGATACGCAGTATTTT.

The CDR3 region has the DNA TGCAGCGCCCTAGGCGACTACAATGAGCAGTTCTTC. Its translation: CSALGDYNEQFF. The V call is TRBV29-1, the J call TRBJ2-1; D unresolved. CDR1 SQVTM and CDR2 ANQGSEA come from the germline V gene. The V gene lost 7 bases and the J gene lost 3 bases, with 10 bases spanning the gap. This CDR3 has 12 amino acids.

The V gene is TRBV28, the J gene TRBJ1-5; TRBD1 matches at 9 bases. The germline CDR1 and CDR2 sequences are MDHEN and SYDVKM. This CDR3 spans 13 amino acids. With V trimmed by 10 bases and J by 4 bases, 5 bases remained unmatched. The CDR3 here is CATTGGANQPQHF. CDR3 bases: TGTGCCACCACAGGGGGCGCGAATCAGCCCCAGCATTTT.